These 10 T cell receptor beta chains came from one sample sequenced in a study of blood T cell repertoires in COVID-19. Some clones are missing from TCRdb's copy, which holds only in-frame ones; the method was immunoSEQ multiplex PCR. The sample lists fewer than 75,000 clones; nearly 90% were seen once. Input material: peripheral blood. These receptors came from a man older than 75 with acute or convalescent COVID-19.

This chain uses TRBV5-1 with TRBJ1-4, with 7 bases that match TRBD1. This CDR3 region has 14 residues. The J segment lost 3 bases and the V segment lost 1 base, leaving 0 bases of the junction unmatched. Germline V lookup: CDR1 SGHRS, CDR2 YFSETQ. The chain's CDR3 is CASSLTGANEKLFF. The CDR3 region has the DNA TGCGCCAGCAGCTTGACAGGGGCTAATGAAAAACTGTTTTTT. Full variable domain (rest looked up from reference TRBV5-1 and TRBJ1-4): KAGVTQTPRYLIKTRGQQVTLSCSPISGHRSVSWYQQTPGQGLQFLFEYFSETQRNKGNFPGRFSGRQFSNSRSEMNVSTLELGDSALYLCASSLTGANEKLFFGSGTQLSVL.

The CDR3 sequence is CASSFMAGGQQETQYF. CDR3 nucleotides: TGCGCCAGCAGCTTTATGGCGGGGGGGCAACAAGAGACCCAGTACTTC. V gene TRBV5-1 combines with J gene TRBJ2-5; 9 positions match TRBD2. V gave up 2 bases and J gave up 2 bases; unmatched junction bases: 7. This CDR3 has 16 residues. Germline loops: CDR1 SGHRS, CDR2 YFSETQ.

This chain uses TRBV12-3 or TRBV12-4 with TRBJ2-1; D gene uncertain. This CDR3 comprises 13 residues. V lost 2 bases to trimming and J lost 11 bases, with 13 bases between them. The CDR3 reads CASSLIGGVKQFF. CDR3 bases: TGTGCCAGCAGTTTAATTGGCGGTGTTAAGCAGTTCTTC.

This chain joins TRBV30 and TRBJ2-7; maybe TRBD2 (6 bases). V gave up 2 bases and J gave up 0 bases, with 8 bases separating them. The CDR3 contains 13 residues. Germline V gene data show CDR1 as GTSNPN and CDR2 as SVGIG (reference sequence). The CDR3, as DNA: TGTGCCTGGAGTCTCGGGAGCTCCTACGAGCAGTACTTC. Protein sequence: CAWSLGSSYEQYF.

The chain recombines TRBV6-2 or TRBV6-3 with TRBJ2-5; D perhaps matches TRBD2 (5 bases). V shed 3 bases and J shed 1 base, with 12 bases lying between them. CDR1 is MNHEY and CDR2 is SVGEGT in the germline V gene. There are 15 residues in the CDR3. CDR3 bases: TGTGCCAGCAGTTATTTCGCCCGGGGCCAAGAGACCCAGTACTTC. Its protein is CASSYFARGQETQYF.

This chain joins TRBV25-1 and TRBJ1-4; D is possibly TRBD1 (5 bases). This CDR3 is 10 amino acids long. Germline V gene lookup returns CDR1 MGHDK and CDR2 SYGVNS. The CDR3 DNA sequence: TGTGCAGGGGCCGGCGAAAAACTGTTTTTT. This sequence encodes CAGAGEKLFF. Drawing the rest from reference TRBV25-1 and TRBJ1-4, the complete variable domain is EADIYQTPRYLVIGTGKKITLECSQTMGHDKMYWYQQDPGMELHLIHYSYGVNSTEKGDLSSESTVSRIRTEHFPLTLESARPSHTSQYLCAGAGEKLFFGSGTQLSVL.

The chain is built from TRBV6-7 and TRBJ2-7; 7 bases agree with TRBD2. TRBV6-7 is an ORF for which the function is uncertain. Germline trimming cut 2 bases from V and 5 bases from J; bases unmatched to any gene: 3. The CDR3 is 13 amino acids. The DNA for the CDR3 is TGTGCCAGCAGTTACCCCCGGGGGGACGAGCAGTACTTC. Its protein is CASSYPRGDEQYF.

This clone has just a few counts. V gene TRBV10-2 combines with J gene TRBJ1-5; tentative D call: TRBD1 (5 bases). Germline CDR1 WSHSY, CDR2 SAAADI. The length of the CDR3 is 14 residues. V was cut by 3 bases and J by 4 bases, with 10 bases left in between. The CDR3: CASSDQGGNQPQHF. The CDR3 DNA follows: TGCGCCAGCAGTGATCAGGGAGGGAATCAGCCCCAGCATTTT.

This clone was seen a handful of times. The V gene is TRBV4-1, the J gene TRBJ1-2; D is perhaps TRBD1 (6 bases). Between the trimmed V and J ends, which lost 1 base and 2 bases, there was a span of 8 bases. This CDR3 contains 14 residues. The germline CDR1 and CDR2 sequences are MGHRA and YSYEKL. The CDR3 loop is CASSQVTGNYGYTF. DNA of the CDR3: TGCGCCAGCAGCCAAGTGACAGGAAACTATGGCTACACCTTC.

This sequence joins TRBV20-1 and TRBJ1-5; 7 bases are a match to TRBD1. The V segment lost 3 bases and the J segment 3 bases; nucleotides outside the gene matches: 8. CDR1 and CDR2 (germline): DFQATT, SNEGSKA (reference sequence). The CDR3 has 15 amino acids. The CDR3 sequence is CSASKAGTDNQPQHF. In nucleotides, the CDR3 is TGCAGTGCTAGTAAGGCCGGGACAGACAATCAGCCCCAGCATTTT.